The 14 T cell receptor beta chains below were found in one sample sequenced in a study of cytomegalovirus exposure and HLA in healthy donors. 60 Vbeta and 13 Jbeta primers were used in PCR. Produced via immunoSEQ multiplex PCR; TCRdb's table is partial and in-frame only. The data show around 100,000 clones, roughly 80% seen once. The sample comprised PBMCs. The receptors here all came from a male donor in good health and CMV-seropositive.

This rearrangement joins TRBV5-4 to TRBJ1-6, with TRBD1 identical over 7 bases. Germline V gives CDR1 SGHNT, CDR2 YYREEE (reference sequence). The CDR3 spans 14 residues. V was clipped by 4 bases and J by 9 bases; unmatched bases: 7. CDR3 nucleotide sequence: TGTGCCAGCAGCATAGACAGGGTTACTTCACCCCTCCACTTT. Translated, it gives CASSIDRVTSPLHF.

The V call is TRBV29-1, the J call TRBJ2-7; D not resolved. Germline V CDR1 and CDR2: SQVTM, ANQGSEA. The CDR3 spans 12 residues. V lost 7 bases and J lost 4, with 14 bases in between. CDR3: CSAESTGYEQYF. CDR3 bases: TGCAGCGCGGAATCGACGGGTTACGAGCAGTACTTC.

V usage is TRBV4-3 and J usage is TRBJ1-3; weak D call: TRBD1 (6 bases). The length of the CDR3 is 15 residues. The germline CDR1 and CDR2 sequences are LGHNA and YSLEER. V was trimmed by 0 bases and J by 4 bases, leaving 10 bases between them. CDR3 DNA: TGCGCCAGCAGCCAAGAGTTTGGGACAGGAAACACCATATATTTT. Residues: CASSQEFGTGNTIYF.

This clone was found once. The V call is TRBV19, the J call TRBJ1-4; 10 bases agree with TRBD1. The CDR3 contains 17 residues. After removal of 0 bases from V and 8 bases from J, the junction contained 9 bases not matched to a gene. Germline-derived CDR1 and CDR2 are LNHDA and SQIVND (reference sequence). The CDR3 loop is CASSIDRGQGGTEKLFF. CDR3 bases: TGTGCCAGTAGTATAGACCGCGGACAGGGGGGAACGGAAAAACTGTTTTTT.

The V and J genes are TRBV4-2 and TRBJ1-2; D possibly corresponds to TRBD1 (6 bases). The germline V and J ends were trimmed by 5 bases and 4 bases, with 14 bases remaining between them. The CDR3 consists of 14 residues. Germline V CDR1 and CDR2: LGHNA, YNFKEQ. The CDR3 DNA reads TGTGCCAGCAGCTCATTCCGGGACACCTATGGCTACACCTTC. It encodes CASSSFRDTYGYTF.

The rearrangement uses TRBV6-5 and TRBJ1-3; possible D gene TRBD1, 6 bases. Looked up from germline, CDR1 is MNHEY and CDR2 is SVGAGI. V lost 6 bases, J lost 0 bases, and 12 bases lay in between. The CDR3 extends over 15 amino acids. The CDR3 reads CASSMETGSGNTIYF. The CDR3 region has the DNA TGTGCCAGCAGCATGGAGACAGGCTCTGGAAACACCATATATTTT.

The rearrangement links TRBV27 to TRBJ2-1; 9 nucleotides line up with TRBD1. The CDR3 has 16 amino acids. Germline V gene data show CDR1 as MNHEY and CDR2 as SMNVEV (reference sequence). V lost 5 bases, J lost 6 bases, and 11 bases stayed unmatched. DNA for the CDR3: TGTGCCAGCAGTCCCGGGGGGACAGGGTTGTTCAATGAGCAGTTCTTC. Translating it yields CASSPGGTGLFNEQFF.

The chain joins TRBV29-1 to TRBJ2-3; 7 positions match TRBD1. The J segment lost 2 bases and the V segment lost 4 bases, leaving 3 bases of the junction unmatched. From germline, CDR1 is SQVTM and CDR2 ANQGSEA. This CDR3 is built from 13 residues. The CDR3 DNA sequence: TGCAGCGTTGGGGACAGATTCACAGATACGCAGTATTTT. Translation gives CSVGDRFTDTQYF.

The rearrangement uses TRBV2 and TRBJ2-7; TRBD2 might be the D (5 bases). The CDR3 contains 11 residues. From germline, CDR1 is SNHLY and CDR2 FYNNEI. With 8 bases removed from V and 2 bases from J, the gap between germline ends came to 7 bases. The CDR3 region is CASSGTYEQYF. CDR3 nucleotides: TGTGCCAGCTCGGGGACCTACGAGCAGTACTTC. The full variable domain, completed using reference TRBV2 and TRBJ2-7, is EPEVTQTPSHQVTQMGQEVILRCVPISNHLYFYWYRQILGQKVEFLVSFYNNEISEKSEIFDDQFSVERPDGSNFTLKIRSTKLEDSAMYFCASSGTYEQYFGPGTRLTVT.

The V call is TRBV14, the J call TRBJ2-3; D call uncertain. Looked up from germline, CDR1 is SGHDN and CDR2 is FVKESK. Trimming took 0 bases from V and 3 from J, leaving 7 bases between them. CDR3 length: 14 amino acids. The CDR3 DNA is TGTGCCAGCAGCCAAGATCAGAATACAGATACGCAGTATTTT. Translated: CASSQDQNTDTQYF.

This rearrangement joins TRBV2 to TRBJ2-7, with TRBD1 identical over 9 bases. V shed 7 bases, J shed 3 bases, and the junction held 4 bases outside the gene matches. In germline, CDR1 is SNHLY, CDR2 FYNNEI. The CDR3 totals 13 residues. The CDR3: CASTRDRVYEQYF. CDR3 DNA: TGTGCCAGCACCAGGGACAGGGTCTACGAGCAGTACTTC. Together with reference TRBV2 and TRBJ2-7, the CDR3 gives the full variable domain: EPEVTQTPSHQVTQMGQEVILRCVPISNHLYFYWYRQILGQKVEFLVSFYNNEISEKSEIFDDQFSVERPDGSNFTLKIRSTKLEDSAMYFCASTRDRVYEQYFGPGTRLTVT.

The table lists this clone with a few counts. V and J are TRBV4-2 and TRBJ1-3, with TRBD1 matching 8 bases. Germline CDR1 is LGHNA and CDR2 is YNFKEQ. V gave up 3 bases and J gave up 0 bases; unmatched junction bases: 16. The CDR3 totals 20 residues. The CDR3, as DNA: TGTGCCAGCAGCCAGGTCTCCGGGACAGGAAGTACTCGCTCTGGAAACACCATATATTTT. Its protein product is CASSQVSGTGSTRSGNTIYF.

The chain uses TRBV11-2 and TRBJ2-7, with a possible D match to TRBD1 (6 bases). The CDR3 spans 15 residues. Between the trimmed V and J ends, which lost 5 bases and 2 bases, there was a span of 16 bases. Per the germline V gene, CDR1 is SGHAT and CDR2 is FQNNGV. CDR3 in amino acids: CASSKRQVPTYEQYF. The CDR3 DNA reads TGTGCCAGCAGCAAAAGACAGGTACCGACCTACGAGCAGTACTTC.

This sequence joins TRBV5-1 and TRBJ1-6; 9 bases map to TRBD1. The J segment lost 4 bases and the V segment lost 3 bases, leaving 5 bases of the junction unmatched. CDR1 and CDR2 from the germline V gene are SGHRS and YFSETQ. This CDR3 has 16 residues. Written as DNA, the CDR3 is TGCGCCAGCAGCTATGGAGGACAGGGGTATAATTCACCCCTCCACTTT. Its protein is CASSYGGQGYNSPLHF.